The 25 T cell receptor beta chains in this list originate from one sample, sequenced in a study of shared clonotypes between healthy human individuals. Method: immunoSEQ multiplex PCR; TCRdb's copy keeps in-frame clones and lacks some. Altogether roughly 1,600,000 clones are present, approximately 98.5% being singletons, with the ten largest covering approximately 0.4%. Material: naive CD4+ T cells sorted from blood. Subset specified: CD45RA+ positively selected. The receptors were sampled from a man aged 25-45 years in good health.

The genes are TRBV7-8 and TRBJ2-7; D is ambiguous. V lost 0 bases and J 5 bases, leaving 8 bases between the germline ends. The CDR3 sequence is 13 residues long. The germline CDR1 and CDR2 sequences are SGHVS and FQNEAQ. DNA of the CDR3: TGTGCCAGCAGCTTAGCCCCCAGCCACGAGCAGTACTTC. This sequence encodes CASSLAPSHEQYF. Using reference TRBV7-8 and TRBJ2-7 for the parts outside the CDR3, the full variable domain is GAGVSQSPRYKVAKRGQDVALRCDPISGHVSLFWYQQALGQGPEFLTYFQNEAQLDKSGLPSDRFFAERPEGSVSTLKIQRTQQEDSAVYLCASSLAPSHEQYFGPGTRLTVT.

V and J are TRBV28 and TRBJ1-2; D is perhaps TRBD1 (5 bases). Looked up from germline, CDR1 is MDHEN and CDR2 is SYDVKM. Trimming cost V 8 bases and J 7 bases, with 17 bases left between them. The CDR3 is 13 amino acids. CDR3 region: CASLPGRPSGYTF. The CDR3 DNA reads TGTGCCAGCCTACCGGGACGGCCTAGTGGCTACACCTTC.

The chain joins TRBV2 to TRBJ1-1; no definite D call. Trimming took off 8 bases at V and 5 bases at J, with 15 bases between the two ends. The CDR3 contains 13 residues. CDR1 is SNHLY and CDR2 is FYNNEI in the germline V gene. CDR3 residues: CASRREPRTEAFF. The CDR3 DNA is TGTGCCAGCCGCCGGGAGCCGAGAACTGAAGCTTTCTTT.

This chain uses TRBV5-8 with TRBJ2-6, with D uncertain. V lost 6 bases to trimming and J lost 0 bases, with 22 bases between them. CDR1 is SGHTS, CDR2 YDEGEE, per germline. The CDR3 extends over 19 amino acids. The CDR3 loop is CASISSRPPAYSGANVLTF. For the CDR3, the DNA is TGTGCCAGCATTTCGAGCAGGCCTCCGGCTTACTCTGGGGCCAACGTCCTGACTTTC.

The chain uses TRBV29-1 and TRBJ1-4; no reliable D call. Germline assignment: CDR1 SQVTM and CDR2 ANQGSEA. V dropped 0 bases and J dropped 8 bases, with 4 bases sitting between them. The CDR3 consists of 11 residues. The CDR3 is CSVEDKEKLFF. CDR3 DNA sequence: TGCAGCGTTGAAGACAAAGAAAAACTGTTTTTT.

In regard to this clone: Other nucleotide sequences in the sample specify the same CDR3. V usage is TRBV9 and J usage is TRBJ2-7; TRBD1 matches 7 bases. The germline V gene encodes CDR1 SGDLS and CDR2 YYNGEE. J lost 4 bases, V lost 3 bases, and 7 bases had no gene match. The CDR3 has 14 amino acids. The CDR3 is CASSGGTVGYEQYF. The DNA for the CDR3 is TGTGCCAGCAGCGGAGGGACAGTGGGGTACGAGCAGTACTTC.

The V call is TRBV5-1, the J call TRBJ1-1; D gene ambiguous. The germline CDR1 and CDR2 sequences are SGHRS and YFSETQ. The CDR3 runs 12 residues. Trimming took off 0 bases at V and 8 bases at J, with 8 bases between the two ends. The CDR3 protein is CASSLEEGEAFF. CDR3 coding DNA: TGCGCCAGCAGCTTGGAGGAGGGAGAAGCTTTCTTT.

The chain uses TRBV6-6 and TRBJ1-4, with D perhaps TRBD1 (5 bases). This CDR3 has 15 residues. V lost 4 bases and J lost 3, with 12 bases in between. CDR1 and CDR2 from the germline V gene are MNHNY and SVGAGI (reference sequence). The CDR3 DNA reads as TGTGCCAGCAGTTCCCGTCAGGGTCCTAATGAAAAACTGTTTTTT. Its translation is CASSSRQGPNEKLFF.

The chain combines TRBV19 with TRBJ2-7; weak D call: TRBD2 (5 bases). With 3 bases removed from V and 2 bases from J, the gap between germline ends came to 11 bases. Germline V gives CDR1 LNHDA, CDR2 SQIVND (reference sequence). The CDR3 has 14 residues. The CDR3 reads CASSIRGKTYEQYF. The CDR3 bases are TGTGCCAGTAGTATCAGAGGGAAGACCTACGAGCAGTACTTC.

V usage is TRBV7-2 and J usage is TRBJ1-5, with D possibly matching TRBD1 (6 bases). The CDR3 has 16 amino acids. The V gene lost 5 bases and the J gene lost 5 bases, with 19 bases spanning the gap. Germline values: CDR1 SGHTA, CDR2 FQGNSA. This CDR3 is CASSEQATGSYQPQHF. The DNA of the CDR3 is TGTGCCAGCAGCGAGCAAGCCACAGGGTCCTATCAGCCCCAGCATTTT.

V and J are TRBV30 and TRBJ2-7; D possibly corresponds to TRBD2 (5 bases). The germline V and J ends were trimmed by 0 bases and 3 bases, with 15 bases remaining between them. This CDR3 spans 15 amino acids. CDR1 GTSNPN and CDR2 SVGIG come from the germline V gene (reference sequence). CDR3 residues: CAWSVLTRNFYEQYF. CDR3 nucleotides: TGTGCCTGGAGTGTACTTACTAGAAATTTCTACGAGCAGTACTTC.

This clone appeared once. The sample has other DNA sequences that encode this CDR3 too. The rearrangement joins TRBV5-1 to TRBJ2-2; D not resolved. The CDR3 runs 14 residues. Trimming removed 0 bases at V and 1 base at J, with 4 bases between. Per the germline V gene, CDR1 is SGHRS and CDR2 is YFSETQ. The CDR3 sequence is CASSLAGNTGELFF. The CDR3 DNA sequence: TGCGCCAGCAGCTTGGCGGGGAACACCGGGGAGCTGTTTTTT.

The chain couples TRBV6-1 to TRBJ2-3; TRBD2 agrees at 13 bases. Germline trimming cut 5 bases from V and 4 bases from J; bases unmatched to any gene: 3. Germline-derived CDR1 and CDR2 are MNHNS and SASEGT. This CDR3 is built from 15 residues. CDR3 bases: TGTGCCAGCAGTTCACTAGCGGGAGGGCCAGATACGCAGTATTTT. This gives the protein CASSSLAGGPDTQYF.

This chain joins TRBV5-8 and TRBJ2-1; TRBD1 aligns across 8 bases. The germline V gene encodes CDR1 SGHTS and CDR2 YDEGEE. With V trimmed by 6 bases and J by 0 bases, 14 bases remained unmatched. The CDR3 spans 18 residues. The CDR3 DNA sequence: TGTGCCAGCAACCAAAAACCAGGGGGCGAAAGCTCCTACAATGAGCAGTTCTTC. Translating it yields CASNQKPGGESSYNEQFF.

This chain connects TRBV18 to TRBJ2-2, with 8 bases identical to TRBD1. CDR1 and CDR2 from the germline V gene are KGHSH and LQKENI. Trimming took 4 bases from V and 0 from J; bases not matched to a gene: 4. The CDR3 has 16 amino acids. The CDR3 loop reads CASSLRQGSNTGELFF. In DNA, the CDR3 is TGTGCCAGCTCACTCCGACAGGGGTCGAACACCGGGGAGCTGTTTTTT.

This chain uses TRBV9 with TRBJ2-1; D possibly corresponds to TRBD2 (6 bases). The V end lost 3 bases, the J end lost 1 base, and 11 bases lay between the germline ends. The germline V gene has CDR1 SGDLS and CDR2 YYNGEE. The CDR3 length is 15 residues. The DNA for the CDR3 is TGTGCCAGCAGCGCCAAGCGGGCGTCCTACAATGAGCAGTTCTTC. It specifies CASSAKRASYNEQFF.

The gene calls are TRBV28 and TRBJ1-5; 7 bases fit TRBD1. The germline gives CDR1 MDHEN, CDR2 SYDVKM. This CDR3 has 15 residues. J was trimmed by 5 bases and V by 3 bases; bases with no gene match: 7. In nucleotides, the CDR3 is TGTGCCAGCAGTTTGTCGAGGGGGCAGTATCAGCCCCAGCATTTT. This gives the protein CASSLSRGQYQPQHF.

V is TRBV5-4 and J is TRBJ1-4, with a weak D call TRBD1 (5 bases). The CDR3 runs to 13 residues. The V end lost 3 bases, the J end lost 11 bases, and 14 bases lay between the germline ends. CDR1 is SGHNT, CDR2 YYREEE, per germline (reference sequence). The CDR3 DNA is TGTGCCAGCAGCTACCCCAGGGAGGGGAAACTGTTTTTT. Protein sequence: CASSYPREGKLFF.

J is TRBJ2-7 and V is TRBV14, with D maybe TRBD2 (5 bases). Looked up from germline, CDR1 is SGHDN and CDR2 is FVKESK. Trimming took off 7 bases at V and 5 bases at J, with 21 bases between the two ends. CDR3 length equals 15 residues. The CDR3 region has the DNA TGTGCCAGCACACAAACTAGAAAGTCGTTTAACGAGCAGTACTTC. It specifies CASTQTRKSFNEQYF.

The chain uses TRBV7-2 and TRBJ2-1, with D perhaps matching TRBD1 (5 bases). Germline V gene data show CDR1 as SGHTA and CDR2 as FQGNSA. V was trimmed by 1 base and J by 10 bases, leaving 14 bases between them. The CDR3 extends over 14 amino acids. CDR3 loop: CASSLVRQGGEQFF. Here the CDR3 DNA reads TGTGCCAGCAGCTTAGTAAGGCAGGGTGGGGAGCAGTTCTTC.

The rearrangement links TRBV28 to TRBJ1-1, with D perhaps matching TRBD1 (6 bases). Trimming cost V 7 bases and J 6 bases, with 24 bases left between them. Germline V gene lookup returns CDR1 MDHEN and CDR2 SYDVKM. The CDR3 is 16 residues long. CDR3 sequence (DNA): TGTGCCAGCACTGCAACCTCGGGGGGCGAAATAGCTGAAGCTTTCTTT. It yields the protein CASTATSGGEIAEAFF.

The chain employs TRBV7-6 and TRBJ2-5; 7 nucleotides line up with TRBD2. Germline V gives CDR1 SGHVS, CDR2 FNYEAQ. The CDR3 loop spans 12 amino acids. J was trimmed by 5 bases and V by 5 bases; bases with no gene match: 2. This CDR3 is CASSHGGETQYF. The CDR3 coding sequence is TGTGCCAGCAGCCACGGGGGGGAGACCCAGTACTTC.

In its sample, this clone was seen once. The chain carries TRBV11-2 and TRBJ1-1; no definite D call. V was shortened by 0 bases and J by 3 bases, with 8 bases between the two germline ends. The CDR3 length is 14 residues. The germline V gene encodes CDR1 SGHAT and CDR2 FQNNGV. CDR3 residues: CASSLDTDYTEAFF. DNA for the CDR3: TGTGCCAGCAGCTTAGATACGGATTACACTGAAGCTTTCTTT.

Concerning this clone itself: This sample includes further DNA sequences coding for the same CDR3. The chain links TRBV20-1 to TRBJ2-7; 7 bases agree with TRBD2. Germline lookup yields CDR1 DFQATT and CDR2 SNEGSKA (reference sequence). This CDR3 region has 11 residues. Unmatched junction bases numbered 5, after V lost 5 bases and J lost 7 bases. In DNA form, the CDR3 reads TGCAGTGCTTCGAGGGGAGGGGAGCAGTACTTC. Amino acid sequence: CSASRGGEQYF.

This chain links TRBV5-1 with TRBJ1-1; possibly TRBD1 for D (5 bases). CDR3 size: 14 residues. V shed 6 bases and J shed 1 base, with 13 bases lying between them. CDR1 SGHRS and CDR2 YFSETQ come from the germline V gene. The CDR3 bases are TGCGCCAGCAAGGCGGGGGGACCGAACACTGAAGCTTTCTTT. It codes for CASKAGGPNTEAFF.